The 14 T cell receptor beta chains below were found in one sample sequenced in a study of T cells expressing NK-cell markers. From its re-call of the 5' RACE reads, TCRdb lists each CDR3 protein once, without DNA. The repertoire table contains approximately 170,000 distinct CDR3 sequences. Specimen: blood T cells: a sorted CD56 or NKG2C T cell subset, CD4+ or CD8+ T cells, or bulk PBMC T cells (not recorded which). The receptors originated from a man aged 18-70 years in good health.

This sequence joins TRBV7-9 and TRBJ2-7; TCRdb designates TRBD1, a call that cannot be tested without DNA. This CDR3 comprises 13 residues. Germline V gene data show CDR1 as SEHNR and CDR2 as FQNEAQ (reference sequence). CDR3 region: CASSLDRGYEQYF.

The chain employs TRBV6-5 and TRBJ2-3; TCRdb returns TRBD2, unconfirmable since there is no DNA. Germline lookup yields CDR1 MNHEY and CDR2 SVGAGI. This CDR3 region has 15 residues. The CDR3 spells CASSYSGGAGGTQYF.

This sequence joins TRBV5-4 and TRBJ2-7. Germline V lookup: CDR1 SGHNT, CDR2 YYREEE (reference sequence). The CDR3 is 13 amino acids. This CDR3 is CASSLHFSYEQYF.

The V gene is TRBV27, the J gene TRBJ2-7; TCRdb lists TRBD1, though no DNA is available to test this call. This CDR3 has 12 residues. Germline-derived CDR1 and CDR2 are MNHEY and SMNVEV (reference sequence). The CDR3 protein is CASSLRGGEQYF.

J is TRBJ2-2 and V is TRBV7-3; the D call from TCRdb, TRBD1, cannot be confirmed without DNA. CDR1 and CDR2 from the germline V gene are SGHTA and FQGTGA. The CDR3 length is 16 residues. CDR3 sequence reads: CASSLIGTGGTGELFF.

The chain links TRBV27 to TRBJ2-6; TCRdb returns TRBD1, unconfirmable since there is no DNA. This CDR3 has 17 residues. Per the germline V gene, CDR1 is MNHEY and CDR2 is SMNVEV (reference sequence). CDR3 sequence: CASSFTATGVGANVLTF.

The chain is built from TRBV7-9 and TRBJ2-7; there is no DNA to check the TCRdb D call of TRBD2. CDR3 length equals 14 residues. Germline V gene data show CDR1 as SEHNR and CDR2 as FQNEAQ (reference sequence). CDR3 residues: CASSRRDFPYEQYF.

The chain joins TRBV2 to TRBJ1-1. CDR1 and CDR2 (germline): SNHLY, FYNNEI. This CDR3 contains 15 residues. CDR3 amino acids: CASSDGVRMNTEAFF.

V and J are TRBV28 and TRBJ1-3; TCRdb names TRBD1, which stays unverified in the absence of DNA. The CDR3 is 14 amino acids. CDR1 is MDHEN and CDR2 is SYDVKM in the germline V gene. Here the CDR3 reads CASSRGSTGNTIYF.

The rearrangement uses TRBV2 and TRBJ1-2; the TCRdb call, TRBD1, lacks DNA for checking. CDR3 length: 13 residues. Germline loops: CDR1 SNHLY, CDR2 FYNNEI. The CDR3 sequence is CASSEGERHGYTF.

This rearrangement joins TRBV5-6 to TRBJ2-1. The germline V gene encodes CDR1 SGHDT and CDR2 YYEEEE. The CDR3 is 14 amino acids. CDR3 sequence: CASSLGSLFGVQFF.

The rearrangement joins TRBV5-4 to TRBJ2-5; as DNA is missing, the TRBD2 call by TCRdb cannot be tested. The CDR3 loop spans 14 amino acids. Germline V gene sequence: CDR1 SGHNT, CDR2 YYREEE (reference sequence). Here the CDR3 reads CASSSGGLGETQYF.

J is TRBJ1-1 and V is TRBV20-1; TCRdb's D call, TRBD1, is unchecked because there is no DNA. CDR1 and CDR2 from the germline V gene are DFQATT and SNEGSKA (reference sequence). The CDR3 contains 13 residues. The CDR3 reads CSATLQGTAEAFF.

The gene calls are TRBV7-6 and TRBJ2-3; TCRdb's assignment of TRBD1 cannot be checked, as there is no DNA. This CDR3 has 18 amino acids. Germline CDR1 and CDR2: SGHVS and FNYEAQ. The CDR3 loop reads CASSLVNGGTGVTDTQYF. The whole variable domain, filled in from reference TRBV7-6 and TRBJ2-3, reads GAGVSQSPRYKVTKRGQDVALRCDPISGHVSLYWYRQALGQGPEFLTYFNYEAQQDKSGLPNDRFSAERPEGSISTLTIQRTEQRDSAMYRCASSLVNGGTGVTDTQYFGPGTRLTVL.